What follows are 17 T cell receptor beta chains derived from one specimen sequenced in a study of blood T cell repertoires in COVID-19. Sequenced by immunoSEQ multiplex PCR; TCRdb stores in-frame clones only, minus some. The table shows around 130,000 clones, with around 80% occurring only once. The sequenced sample was peripheral blood. These receptors were taken from a man in his 70s with acute or convalescent COVID-19.

V and J are TRBV19 and TRBJ2-1; D gene unclear. The CDR3 has 13 amino acids. The ends were cut back, 5 bases at V and 0 bases at J, with 5 bases in the middle. Germline CDR1 LNHDA, CDR2 SQIVND (reference sequence). CDR3 sequence reads: CASSEDSYNEQFF. The CDR3 DNA sequence: TGTGCCAGTAGTGAGGACTCCTACAATGAGCAGTTCTTC.

This clone was observed once. V is TRBV14 and J is TRBJ1-1; D is unclear. In germline, CDR1 is SGHDN, CDR2 FVKESK. CDR3 length: 14 residues. The V end lost 0 bases, the J end lost 1 base, and 6 bases lay between the germline ends. The CDR3, as DNA: TGTGCCAGCAGCCAAGAGACGGGGAACACTGAAGCTTTCTTT. This sequence encodes CASSQETGNTEAFF.

V and J are TRBV27 and TRBJ2-6; D might be TRBD2 (6 bases). CDR1 and CDR2 (germline): MNHEY, SMNVEV (reference sequence). V lost 5 bases to trimming and J lost 1 base, with 15 bases between them. The CDR3 length is 17 residues. The CDR3 spells CASSPGPGESGANVLTF. The CDR3 DNA follows: TGTGCCAGCAGTCCAGGACCGGGAGAGTCTGGGGCCAACGTCCTGACTTTC.

This chain uses TRBV10-2 with TRBJ2-7, with TRBD1 matching 11 bases. Germline CDR1 is WSHSY and CDR2 is SAAADI. Germline trimming cut 8 bases from V and 4 bases from J; bases unmatched to any gene: 4. The CDR3 runs to 13 residues. The DNA of the CDR3 is TGCGCCAGCGGACAGGGGGCCGCGTACGAGCAGTACTTC. Translated: CASGQGAAYEQYF.

This clone rates as medium-sized (0.01 to 0.1%). This chain joins TRBV16 and TRBJ1-6; no clear D. The V and J ends lost 0 bases and 13 bases respectively, with 10 bases between them. The CDR3 loop spans 13 amino acids. Per the germline V gene, CDR1 is KGHSY and CDR2 is FQNENV. The CDR3 DNA follows: TGTGCCAGCAGCCAATCACGGGAGGTCCCCCTCCACTTT. Its protein is CASSQSREVPLHF.

J is TRBJ2-7 and V is TRBV5-6, with D possibly TRBD1 on 5 matching bases. CDR1 and CDR2 from the germline V gene are SGHDT and YYEEEE. The CDR3 contains 14 residues. V was trimmed by 0 bases and J by 2 bases, leaving 9 bases between them. CDR3 region: CASSLVSDTYEQYF. In DNA, the CDR3 is TGTGCCAGCAGCTTGGTTTCGGACACCTACGAGCAGTACTTC. Full variable domain (rest looked up from reference TRBV5-6 and TRBJ2-7): DAGVTQSPTHLIKTRGQQVTLRCSPKSGHDTVSWYQQALGQGPQFIFQYYEEEERQRGNFPDRFSGHQFPNYSSELNVNALLLGDSALYLCASSLVSDTYEQYFGPGTRLTVT.

This sequence joins TRBV19 and TRBJ1-5; TRBD1 might be the D (6 bases). Trimming shortened V by 2 bases and J by 6 bases, and 17 bases separated the two germline ends. Germline V gene lookup returns CDR1 LNHDA and CDR2 SQIVND (reference sequence). CDR3 size: 16 residues. CDR3 nucleotide sequence: TGTGCCAGTAGTATATCTTCCAACAGGGCGCGTCAGCCCCAGCATTTT. It codes for CASSISSNRARQPQHF.

The chain recombines TRBV30 with TRBJ2-5, with D hard to call. V was pared by 5 bases and J by 2 bases, with 12 bases between. The germline V gene has CDR1 GTSNPN and CDR2 SVGIG (reference sequence). This CDR3 contains 13 residues. CDR3 loop: CAWYPVVQETQYF. DNA of the CDR3: TGTGCCTGGTACCCGGTGGTACAAGAGACCCAGTACTTC.

This clone has a single count. The V call is TRBV29-1, the J call TRBJ2-4, with D unclear. V was shortened by 7 bases and J by 3 bases, with 10 bases between the two germline ends. Looked up from germline, CDR1 is SQVTM and CDR2 is ANQGSEA. The CDR3 totals 12 residues. The CDR3 bases are TGCAGCGGCCGAGTCGGCAAAAACATTCAGTACTTC. Its translation: CSGRVGKNIQYF. Drawing the rest from reference TRBV29-1 and TRBJ2-4, the complete variable domain is SAVISQKPSRDICQRGTSLTIQCQVDSQVTMMFWYRQQPGQSLTLIATANQGSEATYESGFVIDKFPISRPNLTFSTLTVSNMSPEDSSIYLCSGRVGKNIQYFGAGTRLSVL.

The gene calls are TRBV4-2 and TRBJ2-7; D call uncertain. Germline-derived CDR1 and CDR2 are LGHNA and YNFKEQ. The CDR3 totals 14 residues. Trimming left V 1 base short and J 4 bases short, with 11 bases between. The DNA for the CDR3 is TGTGCCAGCAGCCAAGGGGTAACTAAATACGAGCAGTACTTC. Protein sequence: CASSQGVTKYEQYF.

The chain combines TRBV11-2 with TRBJ2-5; D is possibly TRBD1 (5 bases). In germline, CDR1 is SGHAT, CDR2 FQNNGV. This CDR3 has 14 residues. V lost 1 base, J lost 0 bases, and 6 bases lay in between. The DNA for the CDR3 is TGTGCCAGCAGCTTAGGCAGGGACCAAGAGACCCAGTACTTC. It specifies CASSLGRDQETQYF.

J is TRBJ2-2 and V is TRBV7-3; 8 nucleotides match TRBD1. J gave up 4 bases and V 5 bases, and 6 bases lay outside the gene matches. Germline V gene sequence: CDR1 SGHTA, CDR2 FQGTGA. The CDR3 totals 15 residues. The CDR3 DNA is TGTGCCAGCAGCAAGGGACAGGCGCCCACCGGGGAGCTGTTTTTT. It translates to CASSKGQAPTGELFF. Using reference TRBV7-3 and TRBJ2-2 for the parts outside the CDR3, the full variable domain is GAGVSQTPSNKVTEKGKYVELRCDPISGHTALYWYRQSLGQGPEFLIYFQGTGAADDSGLPNDRFFAVRPEGSVSTLKIQRTERGDSAVYLCASSKGQAPTGELFFGEGSRLTVL.

This rearrangement joins TRBV18 to TRBJ1-1; no firm D call. V dropped 3 bases and J dropped 4 bases, with 15 bases sitting between them. CDR3 length: 15 residues. Germline values: CDR1 KGHSH, CDR2 LQKENI. The CDR3 DNA reads TGTGCCAGCTCACCGAATCTGATTGCGGGCACTGAAGCTTTCTTT. Its translation is CASSPNLIAGTEAFF.

This sequence joins TRBV5-1 and TRBJ2-3; D perhaps matches TRBD2 (5 bases). V was pared by 1 base and J by 0 bases, with 12 bases between. The CDR3 runs to 16 residues. Per germline, CDR1 SGHRS and CDR2 YFSETQ. This chain's CDR3 is CASSLSRGLSTDTQYF. CDR3 sequence (DNA): TGCGCCAGCAGCTTGAGTAGAGGGTTGAGCACAGATACGCAGTATTTT.

This clone was counted a single time. The chain uses TRBV3-1 (or the pseudogene TRBV3-2) and TRBJ1-2; D is unclear. The length of the CDR3 is 12 residues. In germline, CDR1 is LGHDT, CDR2 YNNKEL (reference sequence). V was clipped by 0 bases and J by 8 bases, with 7 bases between them. The CDR3 region is CASSQDLGGYTF. The CDR3 nucleotides read TGTGCCAGCAGCCAAGATCTAGGAGGCTACACCTTC.

The chain has TRBV5-6 and TRBJ1-1; 7 bases align to TRBD1. Germline CDR1 reads SGHDT; CDR2 reads YYEEEE. The V gene end was trimmed by 5 bases and the J gene end by 11 bases; junction bases not matched to a gene: 15. The CDR3 sequence is 14 residues long. The CDR3 sequence is CASRGAGGDFGAFF. Here the CDR3 DNA reads TGTGCCAGCAGAGGGGCAGGGGGTGATTTCGGGGCTTTCTTT. Full variable domain (remainder filled in from reference TRBV5-6 and TRBJ1-1): DAGVTQSPTHLIKTRGQQVTLRCSPKSGHDTVSWYQQALGQGPQFIFQYYEEEERQRGNFPDRFSGHQFPNYSSELNVNALLLGDSALYLCASRGAGGDFGAFFGQGTRLTVV.

V usage is TRBV5-1 and J usage is TRBJ2-5; 10 nucleotides line up with TRBD2. Germline-derived CDR1 and CDR2 are SGHRS and YFSETQ. There are 14 residues in the CDR3. V lost 5 bases and J lost 3; bases outside the gene matches: 4. DNA of the CDR3: TGCGCCAGCAGTGATACTAGCGGGGAAGAGACCCAGTACTTC. Its translation: CASSDTSGEETQYF. Supplemented by reference TRBV5-1 and TRBJ2-5, the full variable domain reads KAGVTQTPRYLIKTRGQQVTLSCSPISGHRSVSWYQQTPGQGLQFLFEYFSETQRNKGNFPGRFSGRQFSNSRSEMNVSTLELGDSALYLCASSDTSGEETQYFGPGTRLLVL.